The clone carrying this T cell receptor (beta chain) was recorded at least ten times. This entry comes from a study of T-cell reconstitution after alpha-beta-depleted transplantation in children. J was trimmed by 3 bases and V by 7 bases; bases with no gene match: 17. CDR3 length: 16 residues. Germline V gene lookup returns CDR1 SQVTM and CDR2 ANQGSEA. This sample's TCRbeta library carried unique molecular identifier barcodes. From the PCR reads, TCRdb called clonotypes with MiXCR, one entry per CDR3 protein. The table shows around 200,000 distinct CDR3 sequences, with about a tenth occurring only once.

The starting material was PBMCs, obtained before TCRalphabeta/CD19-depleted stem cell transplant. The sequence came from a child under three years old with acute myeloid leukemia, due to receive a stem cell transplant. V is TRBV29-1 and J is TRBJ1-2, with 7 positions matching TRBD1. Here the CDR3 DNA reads TGCAGCGAGCACCGACAGGGTAGCGCTTCCGACTATGGCTACACCTTC. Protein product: CSEHRQGSASDYGYTF.